The T cell receptor beta chain under discussion was sequenced for a study of persistence of HIV-infected CD4 T cells. Sequencing used immunoSEQ version 4 in survey mode. The assay was immunoSEQ multiplex PCR, and TCRdb's table has in-frame clones only and misses some. Of 40,000 to 55,000 clones in the sample, about four fifths were seen once. Per the germline V gene, CDR1 is SGHRS and CDR2 is YFSETQ. The CDR3 is 14 amino acids. Trimming pared 2 bases from V and 1 base from J, leaving 9 bases between. General study points: Rare CMV-responding cells carrying HIV-1 proviruses were not analyzed separately for TCR. Degenerate expanded CDR3beta sequences were enriched among CMV- and Gag-responding cells. Compared with CD3/CD28-stimulated cells, CMV- and Gag-responding cells showed lower TCRbeta richness.

Comments on this clone: What it recognizes is unknown.

Lysates of CMV-infected fibroblasts at 10 ug/mL stimulated these cells. Memory cells lacking CD40L and CD69 with high CD45RO were sorted. This sample comprised CD4+ T cells sorted from PBMCs after roughly 19-hour stimulation, obtained from a patient who received antiretroviral therapy. This sequence originates from an adult man with HIV who was CMV-seropositive. The chain has TRBV5-1 and TRBJ1-1; D is uncertain. The CDR3 nucleotides are TGCGCCAGCAGCTTTGACGCGGGGAACACTGAAGCTTTCTTT. This encodes CASSFDAGNTEAFF.